A single sample is the source of the 5 T cell receptor beta chains below, sequenced in a study of shared T cell receptors in the human thymus (dated by TCRdb to about 2021). Library creation used the immunoSEQ multiplex PCR assay. TCRdb provides this immuneACCESS table in a form limited to in-frame rearrangements. Some clones are lacking; in checked studies, under half of them reflect an unresolved V gene, and why the rest are absent is not known. Across this sample there are approximately 660,000 clones, with 85% to 90% seen only once. Roughly 0.0097% of the sample goes to the ten largest clones. A further study also used this sample, focusing on human thymus T cells.

The sample was thymocytes. These receptors all come from a boy younger than two with a congenital heart defect. Donor details come from another sample of the same person, matched by shared clones.

The chain has TRBV10-3 and TRBJ2-5; a weak D match, TRBD1 (6 bases). The CDR3 loop spans 15 amino acids. Germline values: CDR1 ENHRY, CDR2 SYGVKD. Trimming pared 9 bases from V and 0 bases from J, leaving 17 bases between. CDR3 in amino acids: CAIGGRDTYQETQYF. In DNA, the CDR3 is TGTGCCATTGGGGGCAGGGATACGTACCAAGAGACCCAGTACTTC.

This clone has only a few counts. The V gene is TRBV23-1, the J gene TRBJ2-7, with TRBD1 as a possible D gene (5 bases). TRBV23-1 is designated an ORF whose function remains uncertain. V lost 0 bases and J 0 bases, leaving 9 bases between the germline ends. This CDR3 contains 15 residues. CDR3 in amino acids: CASSQSGRSSYEQYF. For the CDR3, the DNA is TGCGCCAGCAGTCAATCGGGGCGGAGCTCCTACGAGCAGTACTTC.

The chain employs TRBV4-3 and TRBJ2-7; a weak D match, TRBD1 (5 bases). Germline loops: CDR1 LGHNA, CDR2 YSLEER. V was clipped by 3 bases and J by 5 bases, with 14 bases between them. The CDR3 sequence is 14 residues long. The CDR3 loop is CASSQGLGRDEQYF. The CDR3 DNA follows: TGCGCCAGCAGCCAGGGGCTAGGAAGGGACGAGCAGTACTTC.

The chain links TRBV2 to TRBJ2-1; tentatively, D is TRBD2 (6 bases). Per the germline V gene, CDR1 is SNHLY and CDR2 is FYNNEI. The CDR3 extends over 15 amino acids. V lost 5 bases and J 10 bases, leaving 21 bases between the germline ends. In DNA, the CDR3 is TGTGCCAGCAGTACGGGACTCACCTTAGAGCGAGAGCAGTTCTTC. Translating gives CASSTGLTLEREQFF.

The rearrangement uses TRBV7-2 and TRBJ2-7, with 14 bases that match TRBD2. The trim removed 5 bases at V and 2 bases at J, leaving 2 bases unmatched. This CDR3 has 15 amino acids. From germline, CDR1 is SGHTA and CDR2 FQGNSA. The CDR3 DNA follows: TGTGCCAGCAGCGCGACTAGCGGGAGGGCCTACGAGCAGTACTTC. Amino acid sequence: CASSATSGRAYEQYF. Complete variable domain (other parts from reference TRBV7-2 and TRBJ2-7): GAGVSQSPSNKVTEKGKDVELRCDPISGHTALYWYRQSLGQGLEFLIYFQGNSAPDKSGLPSDRFSAERTGGSVSTLTIQRTQQEDSAVYLCASSATSGRAYEQYFGPGTRLTVT.